The sequence of this T cell receptor beta chain was determined in a study of graft-versus-host responses after intestinal transplantation. Study-wide findings and caveats: There was an association between peak levels of circulating GvH clones and early post-transplant HvG declines. Recipient marrow held GvH clones, some first seen in ileum or blood.

CDR1 is GTSNPN, CDR2 SVGIG, per germline (reference sequence). The V end was cut by 2 bases, the J end by 0 bases, with 17 bases between. This CDR3 comprises 16 residues. This table comes from immunoSEQ multiplex PCR, and its TCRdb copy is limited to in-frame clones, with some not included. The data contain about 9,100 clones, about 74% of them singletons. This clone was seen a few times. The antigen is undetermined. Tissue processing of the graft released intraepithelial and lamina propria lymphocytes from it. The chain uses TRBV30 and TRBJ2-7, with D possibly matching TRBD2 (5 bases). The sequences come from ileum tissue, collected about 67 weeks after intestinal transplant. This sequence originates from a human patient who received an intestinal transplant, so some T cells may come from the graft donor. The CDR3 DNA reads as TGTGCCTGGAGTTCGGAAGGGAGAGTAAGCTCCTACGAGCAGTACTTC. Its protein product is CAWSSEGRVSSYEQYF.